This TCR beta chain was profiled in a study of shared clonotypes between healthy human individuals. This clone was recorded once. CDR1 and CDR2 from the germline V gene are SGHAT and FQNNGV. CDR3 size: 18 residues. Trimming removed 3 bases at V and 0 bases at J, with 18 bases between. Authors' processing steps: Filtering differed since immunoSEQ provided only junctions, with no quality scores. The assay was immunoSEQ multiplex PCR, and TCRdb's table has in-frame clones only and misses some. V and J calls plus clone size are reproduced from that table; the DNA served to infer D and trimming. The repertoire holds 500,000 to 550,000 clones, with about 96% as singletons.

Material: naive CD4+ T cells sorted from blood. As for subset: CD45RA+ positively selected. The TCR sequence derives from a woman under 40 in good health. The rearrangement uses TRBV11-2 and TRBJ2-1; D tentatively reads TRBD1 or TRBD2 (5 bases each). The CDR3 sequence is CASSFRLGDGFSYNEQFF. The CDR3 region has the DNA TGTGCCAGCAGCTTCCGGCTTGGGGACGGATTCTCCTACAATGAGCAGTTCTTC.